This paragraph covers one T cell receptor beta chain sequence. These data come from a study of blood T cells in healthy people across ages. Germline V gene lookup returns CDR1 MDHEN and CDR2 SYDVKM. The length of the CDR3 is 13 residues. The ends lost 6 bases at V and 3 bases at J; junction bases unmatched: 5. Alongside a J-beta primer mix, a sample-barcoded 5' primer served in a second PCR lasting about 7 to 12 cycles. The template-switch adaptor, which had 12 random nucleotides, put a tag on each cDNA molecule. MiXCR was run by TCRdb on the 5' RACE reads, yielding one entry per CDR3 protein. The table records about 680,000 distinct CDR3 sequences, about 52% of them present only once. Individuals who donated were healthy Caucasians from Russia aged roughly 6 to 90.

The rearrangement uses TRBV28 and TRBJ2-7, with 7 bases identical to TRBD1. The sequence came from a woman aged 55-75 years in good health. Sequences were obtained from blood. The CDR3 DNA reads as TGTGCCAGCAGACCGGGACAGAACTACGAGCAGTACTTC. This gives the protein CASRPGQNYEQYF.